Listed below are T cell receptor beta chains from one sample, sequenced in a study of cytomegalovirus exposure and HLA in healthy donors. The protocol was immunoSEQ multiplex PCR, while the TCRdb copy is restricted to in-frame clones and leaves out a portion. The sample has some 160,000 clones, around 88% seen once. Material: PBMCs. These receptor sequences come from a woman in her late teens or twenties in good health and CMV-seronegative. CDR3s include the opening cysteine and the closing phenylalanine or tryptophan. A D gene is named only where the DNA matches it firmly. Clone size is given for some rows only: seen once, a few or many times, or a class if the clone is expanded.

TRBJ1-5,TRBD1,TRBV18,-,17,TGTGCCAGCTCACCAAGGGGACAGTCCCTTAGCAATCAGCCCCAGCATTTT,CASSPRGQSLSNQPQHF
TRBJ2-7,-,TRBV28,-,13,TGTGCCAGCAGTTTTGCCAGCTCCTACGAGCAGTACTTC,CASSFASSYEQYF
TRBJ2-7,-,TRBV25-1,once,15,TGTGCCAGCAGTGATCTTCTATCCCCACCCTACGAGCAGTACTTC,CASSDLLSPPYEQYF
TRBJ2-7,TRBD1,TRBV4-2,-,14,TGTGCCAGCAGAAGGACAGGTCTAGCCTACGAGCAGTACTTC,CASRRTGLAYEQYF
TRBJ1-6,-,TRBV2,-,15,TGTGCCAGCAGTGAACTGGGGGGTCGGGATTCACCCCTCCACTTT,CASSELGGRDSPLHF
TRBJ2-5,-,TRBV6-4,-,13,TGTGCCAGCAGTGAAAGGAGGTCAGAGACCCAGTACTTC,CASSERRSETQYF
TRBJ2-3,TRBD2,TRBV7-8,-,19,TGTGCCAGCAGCTCCGGGGCTAGCGGGAGGATCGGGTCGGGGGATACGCAGTATTTT,CASSSGASGRIGSGDTQYF
TRBJ1-3,-,TRBV6-5,few,14,TGTGCCAGCAGTCCGTCTACGCCTGGAAACACCATATATTTT,CASSPSTPGNTIYF
TRBJ2-7,-,TRBV21-1,-,15,TGTGCCAGCAGCAAAAACAGGCAGGGGAACTACGAGCAGTACTTC,CASSKNRQGNYEQYF
TRBJ2-3,-,TRBV6-6,once,14,TGTGCCAGCAGTTACCTTGCGGAGACAGATACGCAGTATTTT,CASSYLAETDTQYF
TRBJ2-3,-,TRBV10-3,-,15,TGTGCCATCAGTGAGCTGAGCAATGTCGCAGATACGCAGTATTTT,CAISELSNVADTQYF
TRBJ2-2,TRBD2,TRBV27,-,16,TGTGCCAGCAGTTTCTCCGGGAGGTCGTGGACCGGGGAGCTGTTTTTT,CASSFSGRSWTGELFF
TRBJ2-7,-,TRBV5-1,-,11,TGCGCCAGCAGCTCTTCCTACGAGCAGTACTTC,CASSSSYEQYF
TRBJ2-3,-,TRBV2,-,15,TGTGCCAGCAGTGTTGGGGAGAGGAGCACAGATACGCAGTATTTT,CASSVGERSTDTQYF
TRBJ2-1,TRBD2,TRBV6-5,few,15,TGTGCCACCTCCGGGACTAGCGGGAGTATCGATGAGCAGTTCTTC,CATSGTSGSIDEQFF
TRBJ2-1,-,TRBV9,once,14,TGTGCCAGCAGCGTAGAAGGGGGTGTCAATGAGCAGTTCTTC,CASSVEGGVNEQFF
TRBJ1-1,-,TRBV7-9,-,15,TGTGCCAGCAGCCCCGAGGGCAGGGGGAACACTGAAGCTTTCTTT,CASSPEGRGNTEAFF
TRBJ2-3,TRBD2,TRBV7-2,-,16,TGTGCCAGCAGGCCTCTAGCGGGAGGGTCCACAGATACGCAGTATTTT,CASRPLAGGSTDTQYF
TRBJ2-5,-,TRBV5-4,-,14,TGTGCCAGCAGCTTCCAGGGGCCTCAAGAGACCCAGTACTTC,CASSFQGPQETQYF
TRBJ1-2,TRBD1,TRBV2,once,14,TGTGCCAGCAGTGGACAGGGGGGGAACTATGGCTACACCTTC,CASSGQGGNYGYTF
TRBJ2-1,-,TRBV11-2,-,14,TGTGCCAGCAGCTTATTAGGGAGAAAGGATGAGCAGTTCTTC,CASSLLGRKDEQFF
TRBJ1-5,TRBD1,TRBV7-8,few,16,TGTGCCAGCAGCCGGATCAGGACAGGGGGTTATCAGCCCCAGCATTTT,CASSRIRTGGYQPQHF
TRBJ1-5,TRBD1,TRBV19,few,14,TGTGCCAGTAGTTGGGGACAGGCAAGTCAGCCCCAGCATTTT,CASSWGQASQPQHF
TRBJ1-4,TRBD1,TRBV28,-,15,TGTGCCAGCAGCCTCGCGGGCAGGGGGCGGGAAAAACTGTTTTTT,CASSLAGRGREKLFF
TRBJ2-7,-,TRBV30,-,13,TGTGCCTGGAGCCGGGTTTTATCCTACGAGCAGTACTTC,CAWSRVLSYEQYF
TRBJ2-3,TRBD2,TRBV27,-,17,TGTGCCAGCAGTCCCATTTCTATAGCGGGGGGGCCGGATACGCAGTATTTT,CASSPISIAGGPDTQYF
TRBJ1-1,TRBD1,TRBV9,-,16,TGTGCCAGCAGCGCCCGGGACAGGGTAGGGGGTGGTGAAGCTTTCTTT,CASSARDRVGGGEAFF
TRBJ2-2,-,TRBV7-9,-,14,TGTGCCAGCAGCCCTAGGAGGGGTCCCGGGGAGCTGTTTTTT,CASSPRRGPGELFF
TRBJ1-4,TRBD1,TRBV15,-,15,TGTGCCACCAGCAGAGAAGGGGCAGGGGGTGAAAAACTGTTTTTT,CATSREGAGGEKLFF
TRBJ1-2,-,TRBV4-1,once,18,TGCGCCAGCAGCCAAGCCGGGGGGCGGGTTCCGACTCGTTATGGCTACACCTTC,CASSQAGGRVPTRYGYTF
TRBJ2-7,-,TRBV28,-,11,TGTGCCAGCAGCCCCCGCTACGAGCAGTACTTC,CASSPRYEQYF
TRBJ2-1,-,TRBV6-1,-,12,TGTGCCAGCAGACACCTTAACAATGAGCAGTTCTTC,CASRHLNNEQFF
TRBJ2-1,TRBD2,TRBV27,-,17,TGTGCCAGCAGTTTCGTCCTAGCGGGAGTCTCCTACAATGAGCAGTTCTTC,CASSFVLAGVSYNEQFF
TRBJ2-2,TRBD1,TRBV5-1,few,15,TGCGCCAGCAGCCCCGGACAGGGGAACACCGGGGAGCTGTTTTTT,CASSPGQGNTGELFF
TRBJ1-2,TRBD1,TRBV28,-,17,TGTGCCAGCAGGTCTCCGGGACAGGGCTCTTCTCGCTATGGCTACACCTTC,CASRSPGQGSSRYGYTF
TRBJ1-1,TRBD1,TRBV27,-,15,TGTGCCAGCGGAGGACAGGGGGCGGTGAACACTGAAGCTTTCTTT,CASGGQGAVNTEAFF
TRBJ2-2,TRBD1,TRBV13,-,16,TGTGCCAGCAGCTCCTCGGACAGGGATAACACCGGGGAGCTGTTTTTT,CASSSSDRDNTGELFF
TRBJ1-4,-,TRBV30,-,15,TGTGCCTGGACCCATGGGGACTCCCAAAGAGGAAAACTGTTTTTT,CAWTHGDSQRGKLFF
TRBJ2-3,TRBD2,TRBV2,-,14,TGTGCCAGCACCCGGGAGGTAGTTGGGGATACGCAGTATTTT,CASTREVVGDTQYF
TRBJ2-5,TRBD2,TRBV6-5,-,15,TGTGCCAGCAGTGGGACGTGGGGGGGACAAGAGACCCAGTACTTC,CASSGTWGGQETQYF
TRBJ2-7,-,TRBV5-1,-,14,TGCGCCAGCAGCTTAAACAGTCCCTCCTACGAGCAGTACTTC,CASSLNSPSYEQYF
TRBJ1-2,TRBD1,TRBV30,few,14,TGTGCCTGGAGTGTTAGGCAGGGGGCGAGGGGCTACACCTTC,CAWSVRQGARGYTF
TRBJ2-3,TRBD2,TRBV5-8,-,18,TGTGCCAGCAGCTTGGAGGCGGCTAGCGGGGGGGGTACAGATACGCAGTATTTT,CASSLEAASGGGTDTQYF
TRBJ2-7,TRBD2,TRBV5-1,-,18,TGCGCCAGCAGCTTGTGGGGACTAGCGGGGGTGGGGTCCTACGAGCAGTACTTC,CASSLWGLAGVGSYEQYF
TRBJ2-2,-,TRBV6-5,-,15,TGTGCCAGCAGAAAAGCGGCGGGGAATACCGGGGAGCTGTTTTTT,CASRKAAGNTGELFF
TRBJ2-3,TRBD1,TRBV27,-,14,TGTGCCAGCAGCTTAAACAGGGGTACAGATACGCAGTATTTT,CASSLNRGTDTQYF
TRBJ2-4,TRBD1,TRBV7-8,once,15,TGTGCCAGCAGCCCGCGGACGACAGGGGGGGACATTCAGTACTTC,CASSPRTTGGDIQYF
TRBJ2-5,-,TRBV6-1,-,15,TGTGCCAGCAGTGTGCTTCGGGATGATCAAGAGACCCAGTACTTC,CASSVLRDDQETQYF
TRBJ1-2,TRBD1,TRBV5-4,-,16,TGTGCCAGCAGCTTGGAGGGGACAGGGTTTGTTGATGGCTACACCTTC,CASSLEGTGFVDGYTF
TRBJ2-1,TRBD1,TRBV6-1,-,15,TGTGCCAGCAGTCGACAGGGGGTCAACTACAATGAGCAGTTCTTC,CASSRQGVNYNEQFF
TRBJ2-3,-,TRBV6-1,-,15,TGTGCCAGCAGTGTTGGGGGGGGCTACACAGATACGCAGTATTTT,CASSVGGGYTDTQYF
TRBJ2-1,-,TRBV10-1,-,15,TGCGCCAGCAGTGAGAGACTAGTTGCTATTGGTGAGCAGTTCTTC,CASSERLVAIGEQFF